This TCR beta chain derives from a study of prognosis after radiotherapy for stage I lung cancer. Study-level findings and limits: Where distant metastases developed, patients had lower Shannon entropy after stereotactic body radiation therapy. Differences in TRBV and TRBJ gene usage were reportedly observed between patients with and without metastases.

Imaging by CT and PET/CT found every patient node-negative, and no patient had prior chemotherapy, radiotherapy or other malignancies. This clonotype has ten or more counts. The antigen remains undetermined. Germline CDR1 is MNHEY and CDR2 is SMNVEV (reference sequence). The length of the CDR3 is 16 residues. V lost 3 bases, J lost 3 bases, and 15 bases lay in between. Starting from genomic DNA, TCR beta CDR3 was amplified through two-round multiplex PCR. Primers specific to each TRBV and TRBJ gene drove first-round PCR. In TCRdb, the multiplex PCR reads were re-called with MiXCR into one record per CDR3 protein. The profile covers more than 15,000 distinct CDR3 sequences, with approximately 15% appearing a single time and about 37% taken by the ten largest.

The specimen comprised PBMCs, sampled before or after stereotactic body radiation therapy (not recorded which). The receptor was isolated from a donor over 45 with non-small cell lung cancer. The chain employs TRBV27 and TRBJ2-1, with D possibly being TRBD2 (7 bases). CDR3 in amino acids: CASSLGGQGFYNEQFF. CDR3 DNA: TGTGCCAGCAGTTTGGGGGGGCAGGGGTTCTACAATGAGCAGTTCTTC.